This entry lists 10 T cell receptor beta chains sequenced from one sample in a study of blood T cell repertoires in COVID-19. Some clones are missing from TCRdb's copy, which holds only in-frame ones; the method was immunoSEQ multiplex PCR. Among around 320,000 clones listed, roughly nine tenths were seen once. Sequenced sample: peripheral blood. These receptors all stem from a woman between 25 and 40 years old with COVID-19, enrolled during active disease.

This clone appeared a few times. V and J are TRBV28 and TRBJ1-2, with D perhaps matching TRBD1 (6 bases). CDR3 length: 14 residues. Trimming removed 4 bases from V and 3 bases from J, with 12 bases in between. Per the germline V gene, CDR1 is MDHEN and CDR2 is SYDVKM. CDR3 amino acids: CASSYPGQYYGYTF. Written as DNA, the CDR3 is TGTGCCAGCAGTTACCCAGGACAGTACTATGGCTACACCTTC.

The chain uses TRBV3-1 (or the pseudogene TRBV3-2) and TRBJ1-5; 8 nucleotides agree with TRBD1. This CDR3 spans 15 amino acids. V was pared by 6 bases and J by 7 bases, with 11 bases of the junction left unmatched. Germline lookup yields CDR1 LGHDT and CDR2 YNNKEL (reference sequence). Written as DNA, the CDR3 is TGTGCCAGCAGGGGCACAGGGGGGGTTCCCCAGCCCCAGCATTTT. Amino acid sequence: CASRGTGGVPQPQHF.

This chain links TRBV5-1 with TRBJ1-5, with D unresolved. Between the trimmed V and J ends, which lost 0 bases and 0 bases, there was a span of 7 bases. Germline loops: CDR1 SGHRS, CDR2 YFSETQ. The CDR3 runs 15 residues. The CDR3 bases are TGCGCCAGCAGCTTGGGGCAGTATAGCAATCAGCCCCAGCATTTT. Its protein product is CASSLGQYSNQPQHF.

The V and J genes are TRBV2 and TRBJ1-5; 7 positions agree with TRBD1. Germline trimming cut 6 bases from V and 2 bases from J; bases unmatched to any gene: 7. CDR1 and CDR2 (germline): SNHLY, FYNNEI. This CDR3 has 15 residues. In DNA form, the CDR3 reads TGTGCCAGCAGAGACAGGGTAGTCGGCAATCAGCCCCAGCATTTT. The encoded protein is CASRDRVVGNQPQHF.

The chain recombines TRBV7-2 with TRBJ1-3; D ambiguous. V lost 1 base, J lost 4 bases, and 8 bases lay in between. Germline assignment: CDR1 SGHTA and CDR2 FQGNSA. There are 14 residues in the CDR3. This chain's CDR3 is CASSLVLLGNTIYF. The CDR3 DNA reads as TGTGCCAGCAGCTTAGTCCTCCTAGGAAACACCATATATTTT.

This clone was picked up a small number of times. The chain recombines TRBV7-6 with TRBJ2-5, with D maybe TRBD2 (5 bases). Germline CDR1 is SGHVS and CDR2 is FNYEAQ. V was clipped by 2 bases and J by 5 bases, with 12 bases between them. The CDR3 has 14 amino acids. The CDR3 sequence: CASSLSGGRETQYF. As DNA, the CDR3 is TGTGCCAGCAGCTTATCTGGAGGCAGGGAGACCCAGTACTTC.

This clone has a single count. This chain uses TRBV21-1 with TRBJ1-2; TRBD1, the D gene given by the table, was not confirmed from the DNA. TRBV21-1 counts as a pseudogene. This CDR3 has 14 amino acids. The CDR3 region is CASSSRVSNYGYTF. In DNA, the CDR3 is TGTGCCAGCAGCTCCAGGGTGAGTAACTATGGCTACACCTTC.

This chain uses TRBV12-3 or TRBV12-4 with TRBJ2-3; D gene unclear. This CDR3 has 11 residues. Trimming pared 3 bases from V and 8 bases from J, leaving 6 bases between. The CDR3 spells CASSLGLTQYF. CDR3 DNA: TGTGCCAGCAGTTTGGGCCTTACGCAGTATTTT.

This chain joins TRBV9 and TRBJ2-3; D possibly corresponds to TRBD2 (6 bases). This CDR3 is built from 13 residues. V lost 3 bases, J lost 8 bases, and 13 bases lay in between. Germline-derived CDR1 and CDR2 are SGDLS and YYNGEE. The CDR3 loop is CASSDNPGGTQYF. CDR3 in DNA: TGTGCCAGCAGCGACAACCCCGGGGGTACGCAGTATTTT.

This clone was counted only a few times. V usage is TRBV4-1 and J usage is TRBJ2-7; 14 bases are shared with TRBD2. Trimming took 4 bases from V and 6 from J; bases not matched to a gene: 5. This CDR3 region has 15 residues. Germline CDR1 reads MGHRA; CDR2 reads YSYEKL. The CDR3 region is CASSRGLAGDSEQYF. CDR3 sequence (DNA): TGCGCCAGCAGCCGGGGACTAGCGGGGGACAGCGAGCAGTACTTC.